What follows are 10 T cell receptor beta chains derived from one specimen sequenced in a study of blood T cell repertoires in COVID-19. Only in-frame clones appear in the TCRdb table, and some are missing; sequencing was by immunoSEQ multiplex PCR. The table shows roughly 100,000 clones, with about four fifths occurring only once. Material for sequencing was peripheral blood. Receptors originate from a woman in her 70s with acute or convalescent COVID-19.

V gene TRBV28 combines with J gene TRBJ1-5, with D unclear. Per germline, CDR1 MDHEN and CDR2 SYDVKM. The ends were cut back, 6 bases at V and 4 bases at J, with 16 bases in the middle. CDR3 length: 15 amino acids. The CDR3 sequence: CASRMRVPPNQPQHF. The CDR3 coding sequence is TGTGCCAGCAGAATGAGGGTTCCCCCGAATCAGCCCCAGCATTTT.

This clone has a count of ten or more. The chain uses TRBV4-3 and TRBJ1-2, with TRBD1 matching 8 bases. With V trimmed by 6 bases and J by 2 bases, 5 bases remained unmatched. From germline, CDR1 is LGHNA and CDR2 YSLEER. The CDR3 is 14 amino acids. CDR3 sequence (DNA): TGCGCCAGCAGTCAGGGACAGGCCAACTATGGCTACACCTTC. It translates to CASSQGQANYGYTF.

This chain joins TRBV27 and TRBJ1-6; 8 bases line up with TRBD1. This CDR3 comprises 15 residues. Germline values: CDR1 MNHEY, CDR2 SMNVEV (reference sequence). The V gene end was trimmed by 7 bases and the J gene end by 9 bases; junction bases not matched to a gene: 11. The chain's CDR3 is CASTQTGTGRSPLHF. The CDR3 DNA follows: TGTGCCAGCACCCAAACCGGGACAGGCCGTTCACCCCTCCACTTT.

The chain joins TRBV14 to TRBJ2-1; 7 bases line up with TRBD1. Germline V lookup: CDR1 SGHDN, CDR2 FVKESK. The CDR3 covers 15 residues. V shed 2 bases, J shed 5 bases, and the junction held 6 bases outside the gene matches. This CDR3 is CASSQRQGLNNEQFF. CDR3 coding DNA: TGTGCCAGCAGCCAAAGACAGGGTCTGAACAATGAGCAGTTCTTC. Using reference TRBV14 and TRBJ2-1 for the parts outside the CDR3, the full variable domain is EAGVTQFPSHSVIEKGQTVTLRCDPISGHDNLYWYRRVMGKEIKFLLHFVKESKQDESGMPNNRFLAERTGGTYSTLKVQPAELEDSGVYFCASSQRQGLNNEQFFGPGTRLTVL.

The V call is TRBV18, the J call TRBJ2-2; 8 nucleotides match TRBD2. CDR3 length: 14 amino acids. Per germline, CDR1 KGHSH and CDR2 LQKENI. Trimming removed 6 bases from V and 5 bases from J; junction bases left unmatched: 5. CDR3 in DNA: TGTGCCAGCTCCCCGCAGCGGGAGACCGGGGAGCTGTTTTTT. Translating it yields CASSPQRETGELFF.

This chain links TRBV5-6 with TRBJ2-7, with D maybe TRBD1 (5 bases). The CDR3 loop spans 15 amino acids. Per the germline V gene, CDR1 is SGHDT and CDR2 is YYEEEE. V was shortened by 2 bases and J by 3 bases, with 15 bases between the two germline ends. The CDR3 here is CASSLQSRARYEQYF. In nucleotides, the CDR3 is TGTGCCAGCAGCTTACAATCCAGGGCTCGCTACGAGCAGTACTTC.

The chain recombines TRBV5-4 with TRBJ1-2; D uncertain. Trimming stripped 5 bases from V and 8 bases from J, with 19 bases between. Per the germline V gene, CDR1 is SGHNT and CDR2 is YYREEE (reference sequence). The CDR3 is 14 amino acids. CDR3 in DNA: TGTGCCAGCAGTCTGCCGGCCTATTCCGGGGGCTACACCTTC. It yields the protein CASSLPAYSGGYTF.

This clone was seen only a few times. The chain employs TRBV20-1 and TRBJ1-4, with D perhaps TRBD1 (6 bases). The CDR3 runs 15 residues. Per germline, CDR1 DFQATT and CDR2 SNEGSKA (reference sequence). Trimming removed 3 bases from V and 8 bases from J, with 19 bases in between. The CDR3: CSASVFRDTQEKLFF. The CDR3 DNA is TGCAGTGCTAGTGTGTTCCGGGACACCCAAGAAAAACTGTTTTTT.

This clone was counted a few times. DNA for the CDR3: TGTGCCAGCAGCTTAGTCGGGACAGGGGCCATGAACACTGAAGCTTTCTTT. The encoded protein is CASSLVGTGAMNTEAFF. The V and J genes are TRBV11-2 and TRBJ1-1; TRBD1 aligns across 10 bases. J lost 0 bases, V lost 1 base, and 5 bases had no gene match. The germline CDR1 and CDR2 sequences are SGHAT and FQNNGV. The CDR3 totals 17 residues.

The chain employs TRBV5-1 and TRBJ2-7; possibly TRBD1 for D (6 bases). Trimming removed 2 bases at V and 4 bases at J, with 13 bases between. The CDR3 has 14 residues. Germline V CDR1 and CDR2: SGHRS, YFSETQ. The CDR3 here is CASSFGQFGYEQYF. For the CDR3, the DNA is TGCGCCAGCAGCTTCGGACAGTTTGGATACGAGCAGTACTTC.